Shown below are 4 T cell receptor beta chains from a single sample sequenced in a study of T cells after yellow fever vaccination (dated by TCRdb to the late 2010s). What the treatment or condition label conveys for this sample: live attenuated yellow fever vaccine strain. The library was built by means of 5' RACE. TCRdb names Illumina NovaSeq 6000 as the instrument used. The raw public data were reprocessed by TCRdb itself: fastp quality trimming at Q25, MiXCR clonotype calling, in-frame beta chains only. Entries are consolidated by CDR3 protein sequence, retaining the most common genes and DNA. The sample data list a few hundred thousand distinct CDR3 sequences, and 4.1% of these were observed just once. In total, the top ten clones hold about 22% of the sample. Material: PBMCs, obtained 5 days after the yellow fever booster vaccination. The receptor source for this set is a man aged 18 to 30 who received the YFV17D yellow fever vaccine.

This clonotype was counted a few times. The J gene is TRBJ2-5, the V gene TRBV6-5, with 8 bases that match TRBD2. Looked up from germline, CDR1 is MNHEY and CDR2 is SVGAGI. The junction had 8 bases not matched to a gene; V was cut back by 5 bases and J by 0 bases. CDR3 size: 16 residues. The CDR3 is CASSPAGDPYQETQYF. The CDR3 DNA reads as TGTGCCAGCAGTCCAGCGGGGGACCCGTACCAAGAGACCCAGTACTTC.

This clonotype was recorded a few times. This chain connects TRBV10-3 to TRBJ2-5; TRBD1 aligns across 9 bases. The CDR3 is 12 residues long. Losses at the gene ends were 10 bases for V and 4 bases for J; bases not matched to a gene: 4. The V gene's germline CDR1 is ENHRY and CDR2 SYGVKD. The CDR3 DNA is TGTGCCACGGGACAGGGAGGAGAGACCCAGTACTTC. Translated, it gives CATGQGGETQYF.

This chain connects TRBV18 to TRBJ1-3; TRBD1 matches at 10 bases. V lost 2 bases, J lost 3 bases, and 10 bases stayed unmatched. The CDR3 is 18 residues long. From germline, CDR1 is KGHSH and CDR2 LQKENI. The CDR3 is CASSPRAGQGHGGNTIYF. For the CDR3, the DNA is TGTGCCAGCTCACCAAGAGCGGGACAGGGGCACGGTGGAAACACCATATATTTT. The whole variable domain, remainder taken from reference TRBV18 and TRBJ1-3, is NAGVMQNPRHLVRRRGQEARLRCSPMKGHSHVYWYRQLPEEGLKFMVYLQKENIIDESGMPKERFSAEFPKEGPSILRIQQVVRGDSAAYFCASSPRAGQGHGGNTIYFGEGSWLTVV.

CDR3: CASSYSRQAAYEQYF. As DNA, the CDR3 is TGTGCCAGCAGTTACTCTCGGCAGGCCGCCTACGAGCAGTACTTC. The chain combines TRBV6-6 with TRBJ2-7; D not certain. The CDR3 totals 15 residues. Trimming pared 0 bases from V and 2 bases from J, leaving 11 bases between. CDR1 is MNHNY, CDR2 SVGAGI, per germline (reference sequence).